The clone carrying this TCR beta chain was seen a few times. Its antigen is as yet unknown. By way of CD45RO/CCR7/CD25/CD127/CD95/CD27, the CD4+ regulatory, stem cell-like memory, central memory and naive cells were sorted. Sorting gave populations that all exceeded 98% purity. Reverse transcribing all isolated RNA meant expressed TCRB transcripts were sequenced. Generated by immunoSEQ multiplex PCR, the TCRdb table keeps only in-frame clones and is missing some. The table has roughly 140,000 clones, roughly 53% seen once. These data come from a study of beta chain features in type 1 diabetes. Study-wide points: These data did not resolve whether HLA type affects TCRB rearrangement. At VDJ recombination sites, type 1 diabetes patients had fewer insertions and more deleted nucleotides.

V was shortened by 6 bases and J by 0 bases, with 14 bases between the two germline ends. CDR3 length equals 15 residues. CDR1 and CDR2 (germline): MNHNS, SASEGT. V is TRBV6-1 and J is TRBJ1-2, with D possibly being TRBD1 (5 bases). What was sequenced was Tregs from blood. The TCR sequence derives from a man in his late teens or twenties in good health. This chain's CDR3 is CASSPTGLANYGYTF. As DNA, the CDR3 is TGTGCCAGCAGCCCCACAGGATTAGCTAACTATGGCTACACCTTC.